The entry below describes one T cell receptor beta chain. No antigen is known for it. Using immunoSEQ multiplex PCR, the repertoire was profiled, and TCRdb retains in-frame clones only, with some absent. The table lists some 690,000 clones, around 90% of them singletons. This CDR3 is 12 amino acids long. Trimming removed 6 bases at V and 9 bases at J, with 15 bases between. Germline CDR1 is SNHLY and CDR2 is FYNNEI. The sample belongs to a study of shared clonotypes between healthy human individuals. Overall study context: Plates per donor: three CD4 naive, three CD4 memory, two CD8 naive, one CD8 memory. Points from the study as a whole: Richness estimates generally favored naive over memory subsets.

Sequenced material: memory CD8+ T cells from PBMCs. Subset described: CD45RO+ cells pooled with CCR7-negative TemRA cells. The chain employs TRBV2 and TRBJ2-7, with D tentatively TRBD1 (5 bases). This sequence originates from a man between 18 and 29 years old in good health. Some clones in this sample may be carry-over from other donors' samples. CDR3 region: CASRTARLTQYF. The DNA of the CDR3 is TGTGCCAGCAGGACAGCTAGGCTAACGCAGTACTTC.